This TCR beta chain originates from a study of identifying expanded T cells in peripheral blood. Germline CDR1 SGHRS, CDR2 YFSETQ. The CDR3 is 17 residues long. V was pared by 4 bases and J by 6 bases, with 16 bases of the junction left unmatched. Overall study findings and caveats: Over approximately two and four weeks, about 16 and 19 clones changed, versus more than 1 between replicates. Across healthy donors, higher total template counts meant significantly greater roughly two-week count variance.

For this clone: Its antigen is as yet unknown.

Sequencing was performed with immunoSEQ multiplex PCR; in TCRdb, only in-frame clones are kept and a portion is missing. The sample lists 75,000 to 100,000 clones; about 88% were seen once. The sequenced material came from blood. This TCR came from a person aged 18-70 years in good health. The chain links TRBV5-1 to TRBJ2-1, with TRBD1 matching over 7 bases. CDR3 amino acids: CASSRQGVRTTGNEQFF. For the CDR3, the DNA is TGCGCCAGCAGCCGGCAGGGGGTAAGGACAACAGGCAATGAGCAGTTCTTC. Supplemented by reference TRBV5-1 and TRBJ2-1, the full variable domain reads KAGVTQTPRYLIKTRGQQVTLSCSPISGHRSVSWYQQTPGQGLQFLFEYFSETQRNKGNFPGRFSGRQFSNSRSEMNVSTLELGDSALYLCASSRQGVRTTGNEQFFGPGTRLTVL.